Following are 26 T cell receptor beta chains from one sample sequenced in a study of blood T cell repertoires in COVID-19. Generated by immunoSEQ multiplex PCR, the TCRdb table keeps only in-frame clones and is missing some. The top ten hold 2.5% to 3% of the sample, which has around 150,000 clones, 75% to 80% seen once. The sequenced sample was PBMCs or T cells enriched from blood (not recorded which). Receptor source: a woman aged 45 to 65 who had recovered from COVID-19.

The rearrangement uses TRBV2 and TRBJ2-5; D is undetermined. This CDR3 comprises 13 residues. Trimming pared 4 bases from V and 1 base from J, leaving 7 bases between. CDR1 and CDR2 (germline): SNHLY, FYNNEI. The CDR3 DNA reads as TGTGCCAGCAGTGGGAGCCGCCAAGAGACCCAGTACTTC. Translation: CASSGSRQETQYF.

CDR3 protein: CASGGGENIQYF. In DNA, the CDR3 is TGTGCCAGCGGAGGGGGGGAGAACATTCAGTACTTC. V gene TRBV11-3 combines with J gene TRBJ2-4; D may be TRBD2 (7 bases). The germline CDR1 and CDR2 sequences are SGHNT and YENEEA. With 8 bases removed from V and 7 bases from J, the gap between germline ends came to 12 bases. The CDR3 length is 12 residues.

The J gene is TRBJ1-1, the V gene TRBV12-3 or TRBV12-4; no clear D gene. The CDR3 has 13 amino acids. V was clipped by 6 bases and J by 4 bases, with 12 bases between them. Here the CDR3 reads CASSSRIGTEAFF. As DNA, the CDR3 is TGTGCCAGCAGCTCCAGAATTGGCACTGAAGCTTTCTTT.

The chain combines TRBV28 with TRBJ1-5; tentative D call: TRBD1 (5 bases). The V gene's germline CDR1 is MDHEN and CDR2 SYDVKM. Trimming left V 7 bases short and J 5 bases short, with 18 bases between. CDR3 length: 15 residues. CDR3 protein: CASTPTAGPYQPQHF. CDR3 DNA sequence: TGTGCCAGCACCCCCACGGCGGGGCCTTATCAGCCCCAGCATTTT.

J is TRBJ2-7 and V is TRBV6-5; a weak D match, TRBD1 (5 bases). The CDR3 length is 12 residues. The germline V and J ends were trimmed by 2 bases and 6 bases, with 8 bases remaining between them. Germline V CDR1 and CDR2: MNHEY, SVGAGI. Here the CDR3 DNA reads TGTGCCAGCAGTTACGTCCAGGGCGAGCAGTACTTC. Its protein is CASSYVQGEQYF.

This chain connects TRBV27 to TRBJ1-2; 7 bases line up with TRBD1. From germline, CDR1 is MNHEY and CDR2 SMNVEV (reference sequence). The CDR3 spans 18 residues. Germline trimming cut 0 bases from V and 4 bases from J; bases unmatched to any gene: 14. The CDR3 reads CASSLSSHRGPFSYGYTF. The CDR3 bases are TGTGCCAGCAGTTTATCGTCTCACAGGGGTCCCTTTAGCTATGGCTACACCTTC.

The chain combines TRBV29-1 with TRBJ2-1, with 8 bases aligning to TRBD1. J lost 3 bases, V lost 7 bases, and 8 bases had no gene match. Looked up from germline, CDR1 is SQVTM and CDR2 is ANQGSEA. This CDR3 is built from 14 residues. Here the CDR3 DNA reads TGCAGCGAGAAAGGGACAGGCTTCTACAATGAGCAGTTCTTC. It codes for CSEKGTGFYNEQFF.

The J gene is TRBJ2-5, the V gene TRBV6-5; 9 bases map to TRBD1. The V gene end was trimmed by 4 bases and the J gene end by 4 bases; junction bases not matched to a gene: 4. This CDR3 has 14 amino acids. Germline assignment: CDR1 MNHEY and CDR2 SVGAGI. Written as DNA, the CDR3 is TGTGCCAGCAGTTCCGGGACAGGGCGAGAGACCCAGTACTTC. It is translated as CASSSGTGRETQYF.

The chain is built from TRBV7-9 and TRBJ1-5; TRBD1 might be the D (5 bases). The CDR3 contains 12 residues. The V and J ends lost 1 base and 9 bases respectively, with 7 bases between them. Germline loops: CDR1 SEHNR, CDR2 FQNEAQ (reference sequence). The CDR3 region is CASSLGGGPQHF. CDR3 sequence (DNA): TGTGCCAGCAGCTTAGGCGGGGGGCCCCAGCATTTT. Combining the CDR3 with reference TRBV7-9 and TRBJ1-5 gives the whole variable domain DTGVSQNPRHKITKRGQNVTFRCDPISEHNRLYWYRQTLGQGPEFLTYFQNEAQLEKSRLLSDRFSAERPKGSFSTLEIQRTEQGDSAMYLCASSLGGGPQHFGDGTRLSIL.

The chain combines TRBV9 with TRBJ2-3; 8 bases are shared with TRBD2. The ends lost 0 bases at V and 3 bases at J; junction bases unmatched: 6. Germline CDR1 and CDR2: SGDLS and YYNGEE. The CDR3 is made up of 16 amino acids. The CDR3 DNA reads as TGTGCCAGCAGCGTAGGAACTAGCGGACGAACAGATACGCAGTATTTT. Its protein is CASSVGTSGRTDTQYF.

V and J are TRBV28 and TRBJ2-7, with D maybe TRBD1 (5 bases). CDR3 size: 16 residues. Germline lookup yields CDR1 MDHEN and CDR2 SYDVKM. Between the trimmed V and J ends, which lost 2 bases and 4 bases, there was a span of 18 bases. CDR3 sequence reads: CASSLPVGQRGYEQYF. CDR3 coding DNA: TGTGCCAGCAGTTTACCGGTTGGACAACGAGGATACGAGCAGTACTTC.

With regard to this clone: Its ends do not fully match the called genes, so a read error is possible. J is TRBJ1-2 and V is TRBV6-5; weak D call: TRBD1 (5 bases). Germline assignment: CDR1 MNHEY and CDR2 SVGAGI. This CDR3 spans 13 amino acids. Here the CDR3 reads CAIRADRDYGYTF. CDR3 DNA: TGTGCCATCCGGGCGGATAGGGACTACGGCTACACCTTC.

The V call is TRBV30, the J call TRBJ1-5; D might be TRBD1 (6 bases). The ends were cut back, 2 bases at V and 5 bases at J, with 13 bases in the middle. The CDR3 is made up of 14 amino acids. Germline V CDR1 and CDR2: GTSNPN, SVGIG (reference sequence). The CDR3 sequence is CAWSRGILHQPQHF. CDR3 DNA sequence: TGTGCCTGGAGTAGGGGGATACTACATCAGCCCCAGCATTTT.

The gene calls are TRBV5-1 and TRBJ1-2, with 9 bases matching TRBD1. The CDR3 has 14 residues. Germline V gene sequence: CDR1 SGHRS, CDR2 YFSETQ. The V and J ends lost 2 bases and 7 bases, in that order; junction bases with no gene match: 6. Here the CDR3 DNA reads TGCGCCAGCAGCTTAACAGGGGGCGAGGTTGGCTACACCTTC. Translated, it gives CASSLTGGEVGYTF.

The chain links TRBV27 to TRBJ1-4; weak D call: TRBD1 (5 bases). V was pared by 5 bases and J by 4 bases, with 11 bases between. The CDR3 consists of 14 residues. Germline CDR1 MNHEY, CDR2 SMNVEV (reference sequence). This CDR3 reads CASSLTRGNEKLFF. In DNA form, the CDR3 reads TGTGCCAGCAGTCTAACAAGGGGTAATGAAAAACTGTTTTTT.

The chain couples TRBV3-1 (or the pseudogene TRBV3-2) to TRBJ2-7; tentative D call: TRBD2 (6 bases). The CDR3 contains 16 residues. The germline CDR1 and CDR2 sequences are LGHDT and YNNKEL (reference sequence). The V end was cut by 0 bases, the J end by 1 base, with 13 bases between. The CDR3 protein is CASSQDSGTHSYEQYF. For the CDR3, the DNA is TGTGCCAGCAGCCAAGATTCCGGGACTCATTCCTACGAGCAGTACTTC.

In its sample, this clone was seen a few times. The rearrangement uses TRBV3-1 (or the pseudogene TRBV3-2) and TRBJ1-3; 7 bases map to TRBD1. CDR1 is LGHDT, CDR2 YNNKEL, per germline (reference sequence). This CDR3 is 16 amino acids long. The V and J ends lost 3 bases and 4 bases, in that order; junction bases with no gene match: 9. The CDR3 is CASSQPVGTAGNTIYF. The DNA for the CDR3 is TGTGCCAGCAGCCAGCCCGTCGGGACAGCCGGAAACACCATATATTTT.

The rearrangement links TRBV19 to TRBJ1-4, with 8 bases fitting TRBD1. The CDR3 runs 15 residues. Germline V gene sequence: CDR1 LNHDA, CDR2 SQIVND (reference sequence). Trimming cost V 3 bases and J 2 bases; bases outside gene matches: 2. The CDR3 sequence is CASSIPGGTNEKLFF. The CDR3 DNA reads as TGTGCCAGTAGTATCCCAGGGGGCACTAATGAAAAACTGTTTTTT.

The DNA for the CDR3 is TGTGCCAGCAGCCAACCTCGGGGGGGAGGCACAGATACGCAGTATTTT. Translated: CASSQPRGGGTDTQYF. The chain recombines TRBV3-1 (or the pseudogene TRBV3-2) with TRBJ2-3; 8 bases align to TRBD2. V gave up 2 bases and J gave up 1 base; unmatched junction bases: 5. Germline V gives CDR1 LGHDT, CDR2 YNNKEL (reference sequence). The CDR3 extends over 16 amino acids.

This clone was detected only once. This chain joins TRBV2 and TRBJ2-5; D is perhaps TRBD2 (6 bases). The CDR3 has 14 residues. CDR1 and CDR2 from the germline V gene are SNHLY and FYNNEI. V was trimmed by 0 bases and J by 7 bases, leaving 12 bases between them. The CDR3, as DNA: TGTGCCAGCAGTGAAGCGCGGCTGGAGGGGACCCAGTACTTC. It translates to CASSEARLEGTQYF. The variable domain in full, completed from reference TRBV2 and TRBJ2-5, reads EPEVTQTPSHQVTQMGQEVILRCVPISNHLYFYWYRQILGQKVEFLVSFYNNEISEKSEIFDDQFSVERPDGSNFTLKIRSTKLEDSAMYFCASSEARLEGTQYFGPGTRLLVL.

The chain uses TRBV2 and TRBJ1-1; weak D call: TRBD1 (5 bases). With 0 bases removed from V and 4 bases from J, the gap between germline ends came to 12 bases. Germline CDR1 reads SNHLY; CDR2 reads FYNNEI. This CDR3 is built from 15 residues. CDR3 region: CASSEAGRVGTEAFF. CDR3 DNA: TGTGCCAGCAGTGAAGCGGGCAGGGTCGGCACTGAAGCTTTCTTT.

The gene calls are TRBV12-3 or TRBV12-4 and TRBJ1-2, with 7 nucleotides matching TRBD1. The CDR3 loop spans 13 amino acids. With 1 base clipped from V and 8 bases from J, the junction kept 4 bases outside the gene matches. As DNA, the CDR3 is TGTGCCAGCAGTTTAGAGGGGGCGCGGGGCTACACCTTC. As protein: CASSLEGARGYTF.

The CDR3 spells CASSAGLAGEAGELFF. The CDR3, as DNA: TGTGCCAGCAGCGCGGGACTAGCGGGAGAGGCCGGGGAGCTGTTTTTT. The J gene is TRBJ2-2, the V gene TRBV9; 14 positions agree with TRBD2. The junction had 4 bases not matched to a gene; V was cut back by 3 bases and J by 6 bases. The CDR3 runs 16 residues. Germline CDR1 and CDR2: SGDLS and YYNGEE.

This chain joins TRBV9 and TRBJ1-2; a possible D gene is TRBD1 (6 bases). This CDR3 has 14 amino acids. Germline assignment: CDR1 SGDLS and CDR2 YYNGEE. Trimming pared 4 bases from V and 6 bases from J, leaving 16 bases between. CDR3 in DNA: TGTGCCAGCAGCAGGGGGTCGTGGAGCGATGGCTACACCTTC. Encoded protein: CASSRGSWSDGYTF.

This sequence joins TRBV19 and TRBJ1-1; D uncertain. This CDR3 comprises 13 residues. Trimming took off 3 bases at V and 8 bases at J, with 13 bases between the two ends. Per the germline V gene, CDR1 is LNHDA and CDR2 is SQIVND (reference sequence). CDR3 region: CASSIWQASEAFF. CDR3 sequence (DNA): TGTGCCAGTAGTATTTGGCAGGCCTCAGAAGCTTTCTTT.

CDR3 in DNA: TGTGCCAGCAGCGTAGGCGGGGGGGCGCGGGAGACCCAGTACTTC. Translation gives CASSVGGGARETQYF. This rearrangement joins TRBV9 to TRBJ2-5; 9 bases align to TRBD2. J was trimmed by 5 bases and V by 0 bases; bases with no gene match: 5. Germline assignment: CDR1 SGDLS and CDR2 YYNGEE. The CDR3 totals 15 residues.